The T cell receptor (beta chain) under discussion was sequenced for a study of cytomegalovirus exposure and HLA in healthy donors. Germline V gene data show CDR1 as MNHNS and CDR2 as SASEGT. This CDR3 contains 17 residues. J was trimmed by 11 bases and V by 0 bases; bases with no gene match: 9. This table comes from immunoSEQ multiplex PCR, and its TCRdb copy is limited to in-frame clones, with some not included. The profile shows 100,000 to 120,000 clones, approximately 86% of them singletons. The sample taken for sequencing was PBMCs. This chain joins TRBV6-1 and TRBJ2-1; 14 positions match TRBD2. This sequence originates from a woman under 30 in good health and CMV-seropositive. The CDR3 spells CASSEAHSGTSGGKQFF. The CDR3, as DNA: TGTGCCAGCAGTGAAGCGCATTCGGGGACTAGCGGGGGAAAGCAGTTCTTC.